This TCR beta chain appears in the sequencing data of a study of shared clonotypes between healthy human individuals. Study findings and constraints: Sequencing depth was expected to influence donor clonotype sharing.

Clones were sequenced by immunoSEQ multiplex PCR, and TCRdb holds only the in-frame ones, with some missing. Seen here are 950,000 to 1,100,000 clones, about four fifths observed once, and the top ten hold 0.6% to 0.7%. Worth noting for this clone: Its antigen is still unknown.

Between the trimmed V and J ends, which lost 5 bases and 5 bases, there was a span of 16 bases. The germline gives CDR1 MNHNY, CDR2 SVGAGI (reference sequence). This CDR3 comprises 15 residues. This TCR came from a man younger than 30 in good health. Some clones in this sample may be carry-over from other donors' samples. The rearrangement uses TRBV6-6 and TRBJ1-3; D unresolved. Material: memory CD4+ T cells from PBMCs. As to subset: CD45RA-negative fraction. As DNA, the CDR3 is TGTGCCAGCAGTCCCGGCCCTGGGGTTAGAAACACCATATATTTT. It translates to CASSPGPGVRNTIYF.